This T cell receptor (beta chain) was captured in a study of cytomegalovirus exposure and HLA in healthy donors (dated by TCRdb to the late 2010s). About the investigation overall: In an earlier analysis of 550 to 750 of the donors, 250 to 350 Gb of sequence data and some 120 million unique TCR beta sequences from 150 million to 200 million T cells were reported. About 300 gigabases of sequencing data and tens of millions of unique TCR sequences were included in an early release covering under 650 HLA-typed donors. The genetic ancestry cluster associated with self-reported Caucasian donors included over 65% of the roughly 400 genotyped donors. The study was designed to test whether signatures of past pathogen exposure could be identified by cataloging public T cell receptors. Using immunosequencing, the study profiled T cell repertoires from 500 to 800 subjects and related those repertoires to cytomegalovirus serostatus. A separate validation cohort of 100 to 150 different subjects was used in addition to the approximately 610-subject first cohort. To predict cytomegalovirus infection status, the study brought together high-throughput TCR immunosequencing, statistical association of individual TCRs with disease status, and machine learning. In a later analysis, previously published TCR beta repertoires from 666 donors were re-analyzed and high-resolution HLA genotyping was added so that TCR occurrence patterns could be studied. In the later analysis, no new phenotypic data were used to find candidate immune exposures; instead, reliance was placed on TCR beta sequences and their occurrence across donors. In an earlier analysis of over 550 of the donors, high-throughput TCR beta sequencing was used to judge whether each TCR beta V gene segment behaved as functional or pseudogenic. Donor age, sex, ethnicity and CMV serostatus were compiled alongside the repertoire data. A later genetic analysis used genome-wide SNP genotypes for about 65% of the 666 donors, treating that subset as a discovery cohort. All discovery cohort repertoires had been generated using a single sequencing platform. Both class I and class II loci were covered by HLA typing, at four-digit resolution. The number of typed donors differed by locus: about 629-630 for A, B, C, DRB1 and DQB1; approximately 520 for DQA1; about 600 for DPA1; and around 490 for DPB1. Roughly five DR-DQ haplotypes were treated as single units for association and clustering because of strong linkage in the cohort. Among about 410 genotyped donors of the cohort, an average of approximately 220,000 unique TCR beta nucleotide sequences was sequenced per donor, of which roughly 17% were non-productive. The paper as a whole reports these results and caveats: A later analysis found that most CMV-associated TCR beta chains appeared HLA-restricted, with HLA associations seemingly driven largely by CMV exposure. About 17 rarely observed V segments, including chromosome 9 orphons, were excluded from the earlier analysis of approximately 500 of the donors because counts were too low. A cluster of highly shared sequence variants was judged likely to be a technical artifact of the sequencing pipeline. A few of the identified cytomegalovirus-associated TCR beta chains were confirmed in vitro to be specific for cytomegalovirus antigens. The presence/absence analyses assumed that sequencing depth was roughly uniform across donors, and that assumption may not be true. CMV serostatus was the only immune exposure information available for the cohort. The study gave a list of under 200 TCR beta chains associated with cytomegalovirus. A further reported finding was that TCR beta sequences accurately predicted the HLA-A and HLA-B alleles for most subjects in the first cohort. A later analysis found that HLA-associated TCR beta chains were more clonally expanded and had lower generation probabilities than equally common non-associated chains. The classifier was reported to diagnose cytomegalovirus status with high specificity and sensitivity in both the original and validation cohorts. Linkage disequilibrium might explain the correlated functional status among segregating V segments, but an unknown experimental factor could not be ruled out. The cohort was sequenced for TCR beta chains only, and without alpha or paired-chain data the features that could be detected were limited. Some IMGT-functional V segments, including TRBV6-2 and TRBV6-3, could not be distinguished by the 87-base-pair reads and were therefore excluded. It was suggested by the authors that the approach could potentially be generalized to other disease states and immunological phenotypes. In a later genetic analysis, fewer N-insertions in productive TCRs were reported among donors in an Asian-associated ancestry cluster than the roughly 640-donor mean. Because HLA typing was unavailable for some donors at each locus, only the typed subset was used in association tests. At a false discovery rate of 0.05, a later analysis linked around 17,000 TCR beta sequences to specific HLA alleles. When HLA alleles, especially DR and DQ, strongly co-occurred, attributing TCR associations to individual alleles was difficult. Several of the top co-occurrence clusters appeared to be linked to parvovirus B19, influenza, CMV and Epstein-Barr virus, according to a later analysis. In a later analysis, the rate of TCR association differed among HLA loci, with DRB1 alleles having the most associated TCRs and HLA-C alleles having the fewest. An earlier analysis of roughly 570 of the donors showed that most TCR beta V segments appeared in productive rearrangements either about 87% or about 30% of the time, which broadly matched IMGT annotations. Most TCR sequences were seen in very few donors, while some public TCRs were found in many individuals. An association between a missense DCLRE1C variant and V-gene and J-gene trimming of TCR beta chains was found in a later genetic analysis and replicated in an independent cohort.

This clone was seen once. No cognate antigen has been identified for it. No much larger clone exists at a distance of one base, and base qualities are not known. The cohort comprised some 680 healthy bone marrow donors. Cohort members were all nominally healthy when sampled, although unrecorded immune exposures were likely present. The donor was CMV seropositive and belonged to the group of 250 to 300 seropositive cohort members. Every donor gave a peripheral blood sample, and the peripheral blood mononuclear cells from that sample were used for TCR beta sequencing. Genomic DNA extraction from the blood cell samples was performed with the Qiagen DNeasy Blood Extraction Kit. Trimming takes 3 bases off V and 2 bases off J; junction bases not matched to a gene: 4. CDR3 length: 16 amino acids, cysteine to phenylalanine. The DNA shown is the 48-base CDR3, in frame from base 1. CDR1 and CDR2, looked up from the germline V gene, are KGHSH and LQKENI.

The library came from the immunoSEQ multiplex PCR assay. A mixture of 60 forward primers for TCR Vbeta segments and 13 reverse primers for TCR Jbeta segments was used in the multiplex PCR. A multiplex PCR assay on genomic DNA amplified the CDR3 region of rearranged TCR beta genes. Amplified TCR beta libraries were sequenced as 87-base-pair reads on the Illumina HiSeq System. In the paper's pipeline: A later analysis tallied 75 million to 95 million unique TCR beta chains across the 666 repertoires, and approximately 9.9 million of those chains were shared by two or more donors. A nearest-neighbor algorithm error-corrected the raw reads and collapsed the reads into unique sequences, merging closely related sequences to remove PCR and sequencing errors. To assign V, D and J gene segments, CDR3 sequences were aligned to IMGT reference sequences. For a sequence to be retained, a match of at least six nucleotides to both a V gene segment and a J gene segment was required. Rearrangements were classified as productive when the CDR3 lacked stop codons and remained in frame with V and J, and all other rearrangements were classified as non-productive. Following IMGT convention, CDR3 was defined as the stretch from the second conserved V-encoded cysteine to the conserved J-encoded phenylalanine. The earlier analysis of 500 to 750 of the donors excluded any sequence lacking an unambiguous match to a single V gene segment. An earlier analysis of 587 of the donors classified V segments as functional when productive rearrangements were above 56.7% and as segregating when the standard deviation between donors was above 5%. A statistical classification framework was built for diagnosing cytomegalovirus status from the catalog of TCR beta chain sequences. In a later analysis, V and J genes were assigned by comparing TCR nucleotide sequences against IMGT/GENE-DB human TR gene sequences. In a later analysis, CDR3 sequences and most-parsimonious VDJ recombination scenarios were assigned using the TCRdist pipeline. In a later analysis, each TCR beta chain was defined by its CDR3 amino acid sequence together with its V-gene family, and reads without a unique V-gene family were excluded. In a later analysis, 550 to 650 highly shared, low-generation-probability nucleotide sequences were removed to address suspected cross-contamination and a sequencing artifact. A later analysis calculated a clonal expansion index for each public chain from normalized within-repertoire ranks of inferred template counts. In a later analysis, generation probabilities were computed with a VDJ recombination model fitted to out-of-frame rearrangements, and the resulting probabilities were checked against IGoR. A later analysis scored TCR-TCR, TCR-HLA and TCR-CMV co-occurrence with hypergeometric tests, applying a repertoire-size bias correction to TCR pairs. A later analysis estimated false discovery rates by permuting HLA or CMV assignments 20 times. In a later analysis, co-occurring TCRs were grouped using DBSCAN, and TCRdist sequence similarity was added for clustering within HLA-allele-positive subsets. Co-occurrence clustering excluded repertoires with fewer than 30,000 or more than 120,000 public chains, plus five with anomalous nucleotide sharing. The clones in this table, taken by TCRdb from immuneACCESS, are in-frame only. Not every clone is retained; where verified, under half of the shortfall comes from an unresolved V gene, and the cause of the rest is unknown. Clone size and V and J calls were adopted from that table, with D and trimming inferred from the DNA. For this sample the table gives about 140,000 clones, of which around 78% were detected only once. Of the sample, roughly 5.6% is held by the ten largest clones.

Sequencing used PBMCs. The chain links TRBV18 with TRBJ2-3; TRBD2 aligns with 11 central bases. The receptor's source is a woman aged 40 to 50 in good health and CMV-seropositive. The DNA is TGTGCCAGCTCACCCCTAGCGGGAGGACTCACAGATACGCAGTATTTT. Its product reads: CASSPLAGGLTDTQYF.